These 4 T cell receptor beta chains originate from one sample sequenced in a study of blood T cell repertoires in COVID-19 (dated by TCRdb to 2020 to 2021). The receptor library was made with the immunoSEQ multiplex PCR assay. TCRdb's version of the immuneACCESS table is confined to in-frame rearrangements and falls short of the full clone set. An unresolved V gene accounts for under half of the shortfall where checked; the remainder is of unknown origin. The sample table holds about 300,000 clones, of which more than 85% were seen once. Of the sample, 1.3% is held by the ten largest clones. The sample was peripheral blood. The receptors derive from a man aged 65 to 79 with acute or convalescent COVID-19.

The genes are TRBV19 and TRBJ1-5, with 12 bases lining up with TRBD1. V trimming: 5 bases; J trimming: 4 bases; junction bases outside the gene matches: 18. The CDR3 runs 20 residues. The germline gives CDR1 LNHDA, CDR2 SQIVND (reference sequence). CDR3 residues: CASSPDAGQGALFRNQPQHF. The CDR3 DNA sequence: TGTGCCAGTAGTCCCGACGCGGGACAGGGGGCTCTCTTTCGGAATCAGCCCCAGCATTTT.

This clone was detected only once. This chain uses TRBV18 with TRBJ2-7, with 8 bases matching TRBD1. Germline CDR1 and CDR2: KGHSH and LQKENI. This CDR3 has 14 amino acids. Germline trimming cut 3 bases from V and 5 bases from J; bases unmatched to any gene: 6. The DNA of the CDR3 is TGTGCCAGCTCACCGCGGCAGGGGGCCCACGAGCAGTACTTC. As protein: CASSPRQGAHEQYF.

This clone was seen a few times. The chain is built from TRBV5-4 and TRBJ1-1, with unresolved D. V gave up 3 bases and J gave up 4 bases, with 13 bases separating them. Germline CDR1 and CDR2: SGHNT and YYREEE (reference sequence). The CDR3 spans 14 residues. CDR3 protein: CASSSQVTGTEAFF. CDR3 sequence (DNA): TGTGCCAGCAGCTCCCAGGTAACTGGCACTGAAGCTTTCTTT.

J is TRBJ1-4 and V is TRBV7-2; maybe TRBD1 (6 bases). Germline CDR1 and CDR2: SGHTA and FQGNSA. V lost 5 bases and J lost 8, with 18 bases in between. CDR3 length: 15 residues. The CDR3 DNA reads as TGTGCCAGCAGCAAGACAGGAGCGGCTGACGAAAAACTGTTTTTT. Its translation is CASSKTGAADEKLFF. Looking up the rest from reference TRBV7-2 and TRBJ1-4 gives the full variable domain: GAGVSQSPSNKVTEKGKDVELRCDPISGHTALYWYRQSLGQGLEFLIYFQGNSAPDKSGLPSDRFSAERTGGSVSTLTIQRTQQEDSAVYLCASSKTGAADEKLFFGSGTQLSVL.